This TCR beta chain was sequenced for a study of shared T cell receptors in the human thymus. CDR3 length: 13 residues. Looked up from germline, CDR1 is SQVTM and CDR2 is ANQGSEA. V was clipped by 7 bases and J by 2 bases, with 11 bases between them. The repertoire was sequenced with immunoSEQ multiplex PCR; TCRdb's copy has only in-frame clones and lacks some. The sample lists over 450,000 clones; approximately 80% were seen once. These same records also appear under a second study, on human thymus T cells.

This sequence originates from a boy less than two years old with a congenital heart defect. The chain joins TRBV29-1 to TRBJ2-2; a weak D match, TRBD1 (5 bases). The sequenced sample was thymocytes. CDR3 sequence: CSADTPNTGELFF. In DNA, the CDR3 is TGCAGCGCGGACACTCCAAACACCGGGGAGCTGTTTTTT.